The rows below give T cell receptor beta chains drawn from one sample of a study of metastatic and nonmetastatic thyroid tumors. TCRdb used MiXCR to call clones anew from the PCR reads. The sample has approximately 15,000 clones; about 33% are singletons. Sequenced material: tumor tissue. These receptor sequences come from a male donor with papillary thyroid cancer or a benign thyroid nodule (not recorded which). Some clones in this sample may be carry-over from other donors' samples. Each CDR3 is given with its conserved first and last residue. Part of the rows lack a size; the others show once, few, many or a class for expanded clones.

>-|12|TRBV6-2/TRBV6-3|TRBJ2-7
CASSNPLDPSVF
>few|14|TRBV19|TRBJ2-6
CASHRVGGANVLTF
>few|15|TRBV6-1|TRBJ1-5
CASRPRGDSNQPRHF
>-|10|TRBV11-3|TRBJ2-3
CASSLDTQYF
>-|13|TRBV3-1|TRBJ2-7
CASSQAGSGEQYF
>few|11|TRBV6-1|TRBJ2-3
CASALGDTQYF
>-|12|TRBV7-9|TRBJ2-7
CASSPPRVEQYF
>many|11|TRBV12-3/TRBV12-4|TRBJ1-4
CASSFNEKLFF
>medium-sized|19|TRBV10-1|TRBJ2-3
CASSDIPGWGTGNTDTQYF
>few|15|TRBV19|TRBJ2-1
CASSIAGGPFNEQFF
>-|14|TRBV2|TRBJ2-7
CASSDGRVGYEQYF
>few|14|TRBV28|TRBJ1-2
CASRTFQSDYGYTF
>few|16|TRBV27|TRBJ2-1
CASSFPDWTTRNEQFF
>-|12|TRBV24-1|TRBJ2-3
CATRGTGYTPYF
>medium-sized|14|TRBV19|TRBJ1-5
CASSPQDPYQPQHF
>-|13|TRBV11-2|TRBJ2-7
CASSLPMTYEQYF
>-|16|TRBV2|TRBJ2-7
CASSEAFGQGVYEQYF
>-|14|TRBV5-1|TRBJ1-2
CASSPGQGNFGHLF
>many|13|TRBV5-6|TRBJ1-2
CASSLWGAGGYTF
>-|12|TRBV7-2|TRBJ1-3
CASSSDFITIYF
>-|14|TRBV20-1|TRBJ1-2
CSARVVGGNYGYTF
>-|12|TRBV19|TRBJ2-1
CASSIGFTEQFF
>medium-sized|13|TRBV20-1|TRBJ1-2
CSAGGDTYYGYTF
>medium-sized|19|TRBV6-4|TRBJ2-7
CASSDRGGTGQDVFYEQYF
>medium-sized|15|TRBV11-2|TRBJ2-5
CASSPTGGGQETQYF
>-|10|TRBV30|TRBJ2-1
CAWKLNEQFF
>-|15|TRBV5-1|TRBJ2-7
CASSLGHRDIHEQYF
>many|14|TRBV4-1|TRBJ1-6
CASSQAGDNSPLHF
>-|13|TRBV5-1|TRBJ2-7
CASSLGPAYEQYF
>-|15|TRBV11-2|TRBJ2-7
CASSAGQGDTYEQYF
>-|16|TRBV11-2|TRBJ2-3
CASSLKFKRESDTQYF
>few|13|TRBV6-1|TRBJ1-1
CASSVQVNTEAFF
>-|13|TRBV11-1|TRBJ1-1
CASSFGQGTEAFF
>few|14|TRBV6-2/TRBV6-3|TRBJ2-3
CASRTTSGTDTQYF
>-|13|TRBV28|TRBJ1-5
CASSTDHNQPQHF
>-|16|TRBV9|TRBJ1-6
CASSVGGARGDSPLHF
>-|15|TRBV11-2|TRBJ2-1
CASSLDLGFYNEQFF
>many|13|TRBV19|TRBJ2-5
CASGETRQETQYF
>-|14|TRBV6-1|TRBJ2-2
CASWKAGSTGELFF
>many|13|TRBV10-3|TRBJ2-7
CATHRDSTYEQYF
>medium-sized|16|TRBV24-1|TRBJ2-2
CATSDPGTGNTGELFF
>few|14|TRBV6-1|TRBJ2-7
CASSLYMGAGEQYF
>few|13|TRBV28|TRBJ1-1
CASSRGVNTEAFF
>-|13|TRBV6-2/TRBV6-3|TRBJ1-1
CASSYLLGQVAFF
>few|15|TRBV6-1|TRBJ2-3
CASRDGQGDTDTQYF
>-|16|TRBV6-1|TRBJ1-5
CASSGDRAVVNQPQHF
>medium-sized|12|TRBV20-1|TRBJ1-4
CSASHQNEKLFF
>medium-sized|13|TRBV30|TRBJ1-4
CAGGPNKGRKLFF
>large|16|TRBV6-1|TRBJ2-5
CASSEAAGVGQETQYF
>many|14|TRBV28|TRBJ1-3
CASNPGAIGNTIYF
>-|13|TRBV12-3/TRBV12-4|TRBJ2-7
CASSPWGLSEQYF
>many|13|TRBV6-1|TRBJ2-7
CASRHRDRGEQYF
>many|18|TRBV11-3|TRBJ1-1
CASSSSNRGLSLNTEAFF
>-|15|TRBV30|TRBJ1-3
CAGSQGPFSVNTIYF
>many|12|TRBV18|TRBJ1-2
CASSHDSYGYTF
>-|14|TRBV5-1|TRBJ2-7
CASSLGQGLVEQYF
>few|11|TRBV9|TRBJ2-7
CASSTPIEQYF